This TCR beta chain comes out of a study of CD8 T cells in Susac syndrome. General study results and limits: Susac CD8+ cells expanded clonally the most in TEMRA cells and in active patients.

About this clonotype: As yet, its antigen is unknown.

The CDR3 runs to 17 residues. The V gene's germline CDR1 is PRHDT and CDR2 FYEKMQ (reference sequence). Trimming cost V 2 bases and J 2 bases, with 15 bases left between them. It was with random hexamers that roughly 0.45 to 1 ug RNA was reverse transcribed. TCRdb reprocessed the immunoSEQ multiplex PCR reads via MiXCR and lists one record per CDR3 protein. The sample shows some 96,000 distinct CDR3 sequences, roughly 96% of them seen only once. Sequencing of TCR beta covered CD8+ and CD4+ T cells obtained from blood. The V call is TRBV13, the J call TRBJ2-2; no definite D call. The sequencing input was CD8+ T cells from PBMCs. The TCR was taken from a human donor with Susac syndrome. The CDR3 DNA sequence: TGTGCCAGCAGCTTATATCGTGCCCAAGCAAACACCGGGGAGCTGTTTTTT. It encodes CASSLYRAQANTGELFF.